This passage covers 17 T cell receptor beta chains from one sample sequenced in a study of identical twins. TCRdb processed the 5' RACE reads anew with MiXCR; each CDR3 protein has one entry. This sample yields around 490,000 distinct CDR3 sequences, of which 13% to 15% are seen a single time; roughly 0.46% belongs to the top ten. The sample was also reused in another study, on yellow fever vaccine responses in identical twins.

Material for sequencing was CD4+ T cells sorted from blood. These receptors were obtained from a woman between 18 and 29 years old in good health.

This clonotype occurred a few times. The rearrangement links TRBV4-2 to TRBJ2-3; 7 bases match TRBD2. CDR1 and CDR2 from the germline V gene are LGHNA and YNFKEQ. Losses at the gene ends were 0 bases for V and 0 bases for J; bases not matched to a gene: 9. The CDR3 spans 18 residues. As DNA, the CDR3 is TGTGCCAGCAGCCAAGATGTTACACTAGCGACCAGCACAGATACGCAGTATTTT. It translates to CASSQDVTLATSTDTQYF.

The chain employs TRBV20-1 and TRBJ2-1; no firm D call. The CDR3 has 19 amino acids. The germline gives CDR1 DFQATT, CDR2 SNEGSKA (reference sequence). Deletions cut 3 bases from V and 0 bases from J, with 24 bases between. The CDR3 DNA reads as TGCAGTGCTAGTCTGTCTCGAACTCGGCGTCTGAGCTCCTACAATGAGCAGTTCTTC. It codes for CSASLSRTRRLSSYNEQFF.

The CDR3 is CASSSAGTGNYGYTF. CDR3 nucleotide sequence: TGCGCCAGCAGCTCCGCCGGGACAGGGAACTATGGCTACACCTTC. This sequence joins TRBV5-1 and TRBJ1-2, with TRBD1 matching 9 bases. There are 15 residues in the CDR3. V was clipped by 3 bases and J by 2 bases; unmatched bases: 5. Germline values: CDR1 SGHRS, CDR2 YFSETQ.

The chain combines TRBV6-2 or TRBV6-3 with TRBJ2-2; 7 nucleotides align to TRBD1. The CDR3 is 16 amino acids. The germline V gene has CDR1 MNHEY and CDR2 SVGEGT. With V trimmed by 4 bases and J by 5 bases, 10 bases remained unmatched. The CDR3 spells CASSFAGTATTGELFF. The CDR3 nucleotides are TGTGCCAGCAGTTTCGCCGGGACAGCAACGACCGGGGAGCTGTTTTTT.

V and J are TRBV28 and TRBJ2-1, with a weak D call TRBD1 (6 bases). Per germline, CDR1 MDHEN and CDR2 SYDVKM. The CDR3 spans 16 residues. Trimming cost V 6 bases and J 4 bases, with 19 bases left between them. CDR3 bases: TGTGCCAGCAGCATATCGGTGGACAGAGAGTACAATGAGCAGTTCTTC. Translation gives CASSISVDREYNEQFF. Combining the CDR3 with reference TRBV28 and TRBJ2-1 gives the whole variable domain DVKVTQSSRYLVKRTGEKVFLECVQDMDHENMFWYRQDPGLGLRLIYFSYDVKMKEKGDIPEGYSVSREKKERFSLILESASTNQTSMYLCASSISVDREYNEQFFGPGTRLTVL.

This clonotype was seen more than once but under ten times. The chain links TRBV20-1 to TRBJ2-7, with D perhaps given as TRBD1 or TRBD2 (5 bases each). This CDR3 spans 15 amino acids. The V gene's germline CDR1 is DFQATT and CDR2 SNEGSKA (reference sequence). Trimming removed 5 bases from V and 2 bases from J, with 19 bases in between. This CDR3 reads CSALREQDGPYEQYV. The CDR3, as DNA: TGCAGTGCTCTTCGGGAACAGGACGGGCCCTACGAGCAGTACGTC.

The table lists this clonotype with a few counts. V gene TRBV12-3 or TRBV12-4 combines with J gene TRBJ2-1; unclear D gene. The CDR3 consists of 14 residues. V was cut by 7 bases and J by 0 bases, with 10 bases left in between. DNA for the CDR3: TGTGCCAGCACCCCGTTGAGCTCCTACAATGAGCAGTTCTTC. Translated, it gives CASTPLSSYNEQFF.

The chain is built from TRBV18 and TRBJ2-7; D perhaps matches TRBD1 (5 bases). This CDR3 comprises 18 residues. V was clipped by 4 bases and J by 6 bases, with 28 bases between them. Germline-derived CDR1 and CDR2 are KGHSH and LQKENI. CDR3 coding DNA: TGTGCCAGCTCACTCCGTCGCCTTCAAACGACAGACTTAAGCGAGCAGTACTTC. It translates to CASSLRRLQTTDLSEQYF.

This clonotype was counted only a few times. CDR3 protein: CASSRGQGLNTGELFF. CDR3 nucleotides: TGCGCCAGCAGCCGTGGACAGGGCTTGAACACCGGGGAGCTGTTTTTT. V usage is TRBV4-1 and J usage is TRBJ2-2; 8 bases are a match to TRBD1. The V segment lost 4 bases and the J segment 1 base; nucleotides outside the gene matches: 5. In germline, CDR1 is MGHRA, CDR2 YSYEKL. The CDR3 length is 16 residues.

This clonotype was seen a handful of times. This chain connects TRBV28 to TRBJ2-7; a weak D match, TRBD2 (6 bases). In germline, CDR1 is MDHEN, CDR2 SYDVKM. The CDR3 spans 13 residues. V was clipped by 6 bases and J by 9 bases, with 18 bases between them. As DNA, the CDR3 is TGTGCCAGCAGCCGGGGACTCACTACGACGCAGTACTTC. It yields the protein CASSRGLTTTQYF. The full variable domain, rest sourced from reference TRBV28 and TRBJ2-7, is DVKVTQSSRYLVKRTGEKVFLECVQDMDHENMFWYRQDPGLGLRLIYFSYDVKMKEKGDIPEGYSVSREKKERFSLILESASTNQTSMYLCASSRGLTTTQYFGPGTRLTVT.

The chain recombines TRBV5-8 with TRBJ2-2; D is ambiguous. CDR1 and CDR2 (germline): SGHTS, YDEGEE. The length of the CDR3 is 12 residues. V was pared by 7 bases and J by 7 bases, with 11 bases between. The CDR3 region is CASGPLLGELFF. CDR3 nucleotide sequence: TGTGCCAGCGGCCCTTTGCTCGGGGAGCTGTTTTTT. The variable domain in full, completed from reference TRBV5-8 and TRBJ2-2, reads EAGVTQSPTHLIKTRGQQATLRCSPISGHTSVYWYQQALGLGLQFLLWYDEGEERNRGNFPPRFSGRQFPNYSSELNVNALELEDSALYLCASGPLLGELFFGEGSRLTVL.

This clonotype was picked up a small number of times. The chain is built from TRBV27 and TRBJ2-6, with 8 nucleotides matching TRBD1. Germline V CDR1 and CDR2: MNHEY, SMNVEV (reference sequence). V lost 4 bases, J lost 1 base, and 9 bases stayed unmatched. This CDR3 is built from 18 residues. CDR3 coding DNA: TGTGCCAGCAGTTCCCGGACAGGGATCCGGTCTGGGGCCAACGTCCTGACTTTC. Its protein product is CASSSRTGIRSGANVLTF.

There are a few counts of this clonotype. This chain joins TRBV7-2 and TRBJ2-7; 8 bases match TRBD1. Germline loops: CDR1 SGHTA, CDR2 FQGNSA. The CDR3 consists of 16 residues. V lost 1 base and J lost 6; bases outside the gene matches: 11. The CDR3 region has the DNA TGTGCCAGCAGCTTAGTACACGGACAGGGCATACGCGAGCAGTACTTC. Its translation is CASSLVHGQGIREQYF.

This clonotype was counted only a few times. The V call is TRBV11-1, the J call TRBJ2-1; 10 bases agree with TRBD2. Per the germline V gene, CDR1 is SGHAT and CDR2 is FQDESV (reference sequence). V shed 7 bases, J shed 7 bases, and the junction held 22 bases outside the gene matches. This CDR3 has 19 amino acids. CDR3 region: CASNRLPTPSGSILNEQFF. In nucleotides, the CDR3 is TGTGCCAGCAACCGTTTACCGACCCCTAGCGGGAGTATTTTGAATGAGCAGTTCTTC.

The chain uses TRBV3-1 and TRBJ2-2; 8 positions match TRBD1. Losses at the gene ends were 5 bases for V and 6 bases for J; bases not matched to a gene: 14. The CDR3 has 17 residues. Germline V gene lookup returns CDR1 LGHDT and CDR2 YNNKEL (reference sequence). CDR3 protein: CASSYPTRTGSSGELFF. CDR3 coding DNA: TGTGCCAGCAGCTACCCAACCCGGACAGGGAGTTCCGGGGAGCTGTTTTTT.

This rearrangement joins TRBV12-3 or TRBV12-4 to TRBJ2-2, with 7 bases aligning to TRBD1. V shed 4 bases, J shed 13 bases, and the junction held 12 bases outside the gene matches. This CDR3 contains 14 residues. The CDR3 loop reads CASSSPNDRVRLFF. Written as DNA, the CDR3 is TGTGCCAGCAGTTCCCCCAACGACAGGGTTCGGCTGTTTTTT.

This clonotype was counted at least ten times. The chain links TRBV20-1 to TRBJ2-1; the match to TRBD1 covers 7 bases. Germline V gene sequence: CDR1 DFQATT, CDR2 SNEGSKA (reference sequence). The CDR3 loop spans 15 amino acids. The V and J ends lost 4 bases and 2 bases, in that order; junction bases with no gene match: 8. CDR3 sequence (DNA): TGCAGTGCTATTCCCCTAGGGGGCGCCTACAATGAGCAGTTCTTC. Its protein product is CSAIPLGGAYNEQFF.